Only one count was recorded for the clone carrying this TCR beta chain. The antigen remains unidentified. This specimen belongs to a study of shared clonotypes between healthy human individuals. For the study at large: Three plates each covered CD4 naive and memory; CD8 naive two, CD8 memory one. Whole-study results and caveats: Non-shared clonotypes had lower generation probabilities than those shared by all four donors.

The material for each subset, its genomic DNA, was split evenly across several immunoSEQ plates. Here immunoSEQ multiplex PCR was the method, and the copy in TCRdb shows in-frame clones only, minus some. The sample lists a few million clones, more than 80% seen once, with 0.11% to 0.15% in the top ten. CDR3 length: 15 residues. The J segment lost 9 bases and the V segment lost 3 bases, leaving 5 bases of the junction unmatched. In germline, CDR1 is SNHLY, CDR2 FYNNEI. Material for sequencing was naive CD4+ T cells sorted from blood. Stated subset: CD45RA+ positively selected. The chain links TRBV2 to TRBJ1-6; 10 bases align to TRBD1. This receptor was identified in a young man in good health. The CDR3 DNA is TGTGCCAGCAGTGAGAATGGACAGGGGGTTTCACCCCTCCACTTT. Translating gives CASSENGQGVSPLHF.